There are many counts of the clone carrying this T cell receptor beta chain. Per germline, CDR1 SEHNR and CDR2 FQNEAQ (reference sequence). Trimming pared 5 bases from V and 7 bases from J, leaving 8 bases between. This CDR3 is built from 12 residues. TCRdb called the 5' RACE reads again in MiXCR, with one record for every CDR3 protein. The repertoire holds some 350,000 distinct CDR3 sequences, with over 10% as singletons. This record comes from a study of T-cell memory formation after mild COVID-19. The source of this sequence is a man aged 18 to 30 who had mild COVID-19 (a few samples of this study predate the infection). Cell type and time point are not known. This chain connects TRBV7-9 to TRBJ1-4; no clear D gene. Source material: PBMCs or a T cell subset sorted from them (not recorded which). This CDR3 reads CASSLYSEKLFF. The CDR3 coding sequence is TGTGCCAGCAGCCTATACAGTGAAAAACTGTTTTTT.